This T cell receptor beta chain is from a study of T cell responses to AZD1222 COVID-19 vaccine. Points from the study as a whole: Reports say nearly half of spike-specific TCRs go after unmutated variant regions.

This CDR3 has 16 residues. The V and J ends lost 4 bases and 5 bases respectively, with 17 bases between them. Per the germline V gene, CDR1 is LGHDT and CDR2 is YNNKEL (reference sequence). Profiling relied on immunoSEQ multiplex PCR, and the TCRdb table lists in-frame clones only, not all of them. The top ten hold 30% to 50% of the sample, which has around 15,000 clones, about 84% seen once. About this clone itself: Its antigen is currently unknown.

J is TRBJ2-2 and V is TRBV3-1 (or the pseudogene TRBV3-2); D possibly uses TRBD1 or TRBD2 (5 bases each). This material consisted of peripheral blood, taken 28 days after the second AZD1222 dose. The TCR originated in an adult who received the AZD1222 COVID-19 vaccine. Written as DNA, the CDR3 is TGTGCCAGCAGCCGCCGGGACCCTACGACTACCGGGGAGCTGTTTTTT. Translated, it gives CASSRRDPTTTGELFF.